One sample yielded the 18 T cell receptor beta chains listed below, sequenced in a study of radiotherapy plus CTLA-4 blockade in lung cancer. Sequencing was performed with immunoSEQ multiplex PCR; in TCRdb, only in-frame clones are kept and a portion is missing. The sample includes 35,000 to 40,000 clones, approximately 83% of them seen just once. Material: peripheral blood, obtained from a patient treated with radiotherapy plus ipilimumab. These receptors all stem from a human donor with non-small cell lung cancer whose response to radiotherapy plus ipilimumab could not be evaluated.

The chain has TRBV27 and TRBJ2-2, with D possibly matching TRBD1 (6 bases). CDR1 is MNHEY and CDR2 is SMNVEV in the germline V gene (reference sequence). Trimming left V 5 bases short and J 5 bases short, with 9 bases between. This CDR3 region has 13 residues. CDR3 protein: CASSTTGTGELFF. Here the CDR3 DNA reads TGTGCCAGCAGTACCACAGGGACCGGGGAGCTGTTTTTT.

This clone has a single count. The rearrangement links TRBV2 to TRBJ2-5, with TRBD2 matching 7 bases. The assigned J gene may be wrong: the sequence end matches TRBJ2-7 better. CDR3 length equals 18 residues. Per germline, CDR1 SNHLY and CDR2 FYNNEI. This chain's CDR3 is CASSEGPQFSGSSYEQYF. The CDR3 coding sequence is TGTGCCAGCAGTGAAGGCCCCCAATTTAGCGGGTCTTCCTACGAGCAGTACTTC.

This chain uses TRBV19 with TRBJ1-2; D unclear. The germline V and J ends were trimmed by 6 bases and 5 bases, with 16 bases remaining between them. The V gene's germline CDR1 is LNHDA and CDR2 SQIVND (reference sequence). CDR3 length: 14 amino acids. For the CDR3, the DNA is TGTGCCAGTAGGCCCTTCGGCCGGGGATATGGCTACACCTTC. It is translated as CASRPFGRGYGYTF.

The chain employs TRBV19 and TRBJ1-1; D is unclear. The CDR3 contains 15 residues. The germline gives CDR1 LNHDA, CDR2 SQIVND (reference sequence). V shed 7 bases and J shed 1 base, with 16 bases lying between them. For the CDR3, the DNA is TGTGCCAGTAATTTCGAGGGTATCTCGAACACTGAAGCTTTCTTT. It is translated as CASNFEGISNTEAFF.

This chain connects TRBV18 to TRBJ1-1; TRBD1 aligns across 7 bases. V was pared by 3 bases and J by 1 base, with 2 bases of the junction left unmatched. Germline loops: CDR1 KGHSH, CDR2 LQKENI. The CDR3 is 14 amino acids. This CDR3 is CASSPGQSNTEAFF. The CDR3 DNA is TGTGCCAGCTCACCGGGACAGTCGAACACTGAAGCTTTCTTT.

The gene calls are TRBV6-5 and TRBJ2-7, with TRBD1 matching 7 bases. Germline V CDR1 and CDR2: MNHEY, SVGAGI. V was clipped by 5 bases and J by 3 bases; unmatched bases: 7. The CDR3 extends over 14 amino acids. CDR3 region: CASSRGPGHYEQYF. The CDR3 DNA reads as TGTGCCAGCAGTAGGGGGCCAGGGCACTACGAGCAGTACTTC.

This rearrangement joins TRBV9 to TRBJ2-6; no reliable D call. The CDR3 has 16 amino acids. Trimming cost V 4 bases and J 2 bases, with 13 bases left between them. Looked up from germline, CDR1 is SGDLS and CDR2 is YYNGEE. As DNA, the CDR3 is TGTGCCAGCAGCCCCCGGCAGGCCCCTGGGGCCAACGTCCTGACTTTC. Translation gives CASSPRQAPGANVLTF.

The genes are TRBV5-1 and TRBJ2-7, with 12 positions matching TRBD1. Germline values: CDR1 SGHRS, CDR2 YFSETQ. CDR3 length equals 12 residues. The V and J ends lost 8 bases and 9 bases, in that order; junction bases with no gene match: 6. The CDR3 is CARGTGGASQYF. The CDR3, as DNA: TGCGCCAGAGGGACAGGGGGCGCCTCGCAGTACTTC.

The chain combines TRBV11-1 with TRBJ1-2; 10 bases agree with TRBD1. Germline V gene data show CDR1 as SGHAT and CDR2 as FQDESV (reference sequence). The CDR3 is 14 residues long. Trimming took 7 bases from V and 4 from J; bases not matched to a gene: 6. CDR3 sequence: CASTRDRGGYGYTF. The CDR3 DNA follows: TGTGCCAGCACGCGGGACAGGGGTGGCTATGGCTACACCTTC.

The J gene is TRBJ2-1, the V gene TRBV11-1; weak D call: TRBD2 (6 bases). Trimming took 5 bases from V and 3 from J, leaving 14 bases between them. This CDR3 region has 15 residues. Germline-derived CDR1 and CDR2 are SGHAT and FQDESV (reference sequence). CDR3 DNA sequence: TGTGCCAGCAGCGGGTCCCGGGGGAGCTACAATGAGCAGTTCTTC. It translates to CASSGSRGSYNEQFF.

This sequence joins TRBV21-1 and TRBJ2-3; the tabulated D call, TRBD1, remains unverified against the DNA. TRBV21-1 is labeled a pseudogene. This CDR3 has 16 amino acids. The CDR3 loop reads CASSPDSRESTDTQYF. In DNA, the CDR3 is TGTGCCAGCAGCCCGGACAGCCGGGAAAGCACAGATACGCAGTATTTT.

This clone was observed a single time. The chain joins TRBV29-1 to TRBJ2-2; D is perhaps TRBD1 (5 bases). V was clipped by 4 bases and J by 5 bases, with 14 bases between them. Germline V gene lookup returns CDR1 SQVTM and CDR2 ANQGSEA. This CDR3 spans 14 amino acids. The CDR3 region has the DNA TGCAGCGTTGGGGGCCCCCGACAGACCGGGGAGCTGTTTTTT. Protein product: CSVGGPRQTGELFF.

This clone appeared a single time. The V and J genes are TRBV9 and TRBJ2-7, with 12 bases that match TRBD1. Germline V gene lookup returns CDR1 SGDLS and CDR2 YYNGEE. The CDR3 contains 19 residues. V was pared by 4 bases and J by 3 bases, with 17 bases of the junction left unmatched. CDR3 sequence reads: CASSPWDRGRFSVDYEQYF. DNA for the CDR3: TGTGCCAGCAGCCCTTGGGACAGGGGGCGTTTCTCGGTTGACTACGAGCAGTACTTC.

V and J are TRBV15 and TRBJ1-2, with 7 bases lining up with TRBD1. The J segment lost 14 bases and the V segment lost 0 bases, leaving 15 bases of the junction unmatched. Germline V gives CDR1 LNHNV, CDR2 YYDKDF (reference sequence). The CDR3 runs 15 residues. CDR3 in DNA: TGTGCCACCAGCAGAGATTTTCAGGACAGGCGCAGCTGGACCTTC. Translation: CATSRDFQDRRSWTF.

The chain is built from TRBV4-2 and TRBJ2-1, with TRBD1 identical over 8 bases. The CDR3 extends over 16 amino acids. Germline lookup yields CDR1 LGHNA and CDR2 YNFKEQ. Trimming at V came to 0 bases and at J to 8 bases, leaving 9 bases not matched to a gene. CDR3 residues: CASSQDRGQVVDEQFF. The CDR3 bases are TGTGCCAGCAGCCAAGATCGGGGACAGGTCGTGGATGAGCAGTTCTTC.

The chain links TRBV23-1 to TRBJ2-4; TRBD1 agrees at 7 bases. TRBV23-1 is an open reading frame, and its role is uncertain. The J segment lost 0 bases and the V segment lost 5 bases, leaving 16 bases of the junction unmatched. The CDR3 extends over 19 amino acids. Written as DNA, the CDR3 is TGCGCCAGCAGTAACAGGCCAAGGGGGCGGGCCCTAGCCAAAAACATTCAGTACTTC. Translation gives CASSNRPRGRALAKNIQYF.

The CDR3 DNA reads as TGTGCCAGCAGTTTCTATACTCCCCTTACCGGGGAGCTGTTTTTT. Amino acids: CASSFYTPLTGELFF. The chain combines TRBV27 with TRBJ2-2; D is uncertain. CDR1 and CDR2 from the germline V gene are MNHEY and SMNVEV (reference sequence). V was pared by 3 bases and J by 5 bases, with 13 bases between. This CDR3 has 15 residues.

This chain joins TRBV5-1 and TRBJ2-5; weak D call: TRBD2 (7 bases). The length of the CDR3 is 14 residues. Trimming removed 0 bases at V and 5 bases at J, with 11 bases between. Germline values: CDR1 SGHRS, CDR2 YFSETQ. The CDR3 DNA reads as TGCGCCAGCAGCTTGGCGGGGGGCTACGAGACCCAGTACTTC. It codes for CASSLAGGYETQYF.